Included here is one TCR beta chain sequence, with context. What this receptor recognizes is not known. Per-base quality was not reported, and no clone a single base away is much larger than it. There are 15 amino acids in the CDR3, from cysteine to phenylalanine inclusive. Left in the record is the CDR3 DNA by itself, 45 bases read in frame from the first base. Trimming takes 2 bases from V and 0 bases from J, and the germline ends sit 9 bases apart. CDR1 and CDR2 are drawn from the germline V gene: SGHTA, FQGTGA. The data belong to a study of cytomegalovirus exposure and HLA in healthy donors (dated by TCRdb to about 2017). For the study in its entirety: An earlier analysis of some 500 of the donors reported 250 to 300 Gb of sequence data and around 110 million unique TCR beta sequences from 150 million to 200 million T cells. Genome-wide SNP genotypes for about three fifths of the roughly 700 donors were used in a later genetic analysis, which treated that subset as a discovery cohort. All discovery cohort repertoires had been generated using a single sequencing platform. The study profiled the T cell repertoires of 500 to 800 subjects by immunosequencing and related them to cytomegalovirus serostatus. The study combined high-throughput TCR immunosequencing, statistical association of individual TCRs with disease status, and machine learning to predict cytomegalovirus infection status. HLA typing covered class I and class II loci at four-digit resolution. Of the roughly 400 genotyped donors, 80% to 90% were placed in the genetic ancestry cluster associated with self-reported Caucasian donors. Donor age, sex, ethnicity and CMV serostatus were compiled together with the repertoire data. Typing coverage varied by locus: roughly 620-640 donors for A, B, C, DRB1 and DQB1; approximately 500 for DQA1; approximately 570 for DPA1; 400 to 480 for DPB1. Among approximately 370 genotyped donors of the cohort, an average of roughly 230,000 unique TCR beta nucleotide sequences was sequenced per donor, of which about 18% were non-productive. An earlier analysis of some 500 of the donors applied high-throughput TCR beta sequencing to assess whether each TCR beta V gene segment acted as functional or pseudogenic. In a later analysis, previously published TCR beta repertoires from about 640 donors were re-analyzed and high-resolution HLA genotyping was added so that TCR occurrence patterns could be studied. Along with the approximately 600-subject first cohort, a separate validation cohort of 120 different subjects was used. The aim of the study was to test whether cataloging public T cell receptors could identify signatures of past pathogen exposure. Roughly 5 DR-DQ haplotypes were handled as single units for association and clustering, since linkage in the cohort was strong. Roughly 300 gigabases of sequencing data and tens of millions of unique TCR sequences made up an early release that covered several hundred HLA-typed donors. The later analysis used no new phenotypic data to find candidate immune exposures, relying instead on TCR beta sequences and their occurrence across donors. Findings and caveats that apply to the study as a whole: This cohort had only TCR beta chains sequenced, and the lack of alpha or paired-chain data limited which features could be detected. In a later analysis, HLA-associated TCR beta chains showed more clonal expansion and lower generation probabilities than non-associated chains that were equally common. A cluster of highly shared sequence variants was judged likely to be a technical artifact of the sequencing pipeline. The classifier was reported to diagnose cytomegalovirus status with high specificity and sensitivity in both the original cohort and the validation cohort. Strong co-occurrence of HLA alleles, especially DR and DQ, made assigning TCR associations to individual alleles difficult. Presence/absence analyses assumed roughly uniform sequencing depth across donors, an assumption that may not hold. In vitro tests confirmed that a few of the cytomegalovirus-associated TCR beta chains recognize cytomegalovirus antigens. In an earlier analysis of some 500 of the donors, most TCR beta V segments appeared in productive rearrangements about 90% or about 30% of the time, broadly matching IMGT annotations. Linkage disequilibrium might explain the correlated functional status among segregating V segments, but an unknown experimental factor could not be excluded. A later genetic analysis reported fewer N-insertions in productive TCRs among donors in an Asian-associated ancestry cluster than the roughly 720-donor mean. A later analysis found that TCR association rates varied across HLA loci, with DRB1 alleles showing the most associated TCRs and HLA-C alleles the fewest. HLA typing was unavailable for some donors at each locus, so association tests used only the typed subset. Specific HLA alleles were associated with roughly 17,000 TCR beta sequences at a false discovery rate of 0.05 in a later analysis. Some IMGT-functional V segments, including TRBV6-2 and TRBV6-3, could not be told apart with the 87-base-pair reads, so those segments were excluded. An association between a missense DCLRE1C variant and V-gene and J-gene trimming of TCR beta chains was found in a later genetic analysis and replicated in an independent cohort. Immune exposure information for the cohort was limited to CMV serostatus. According to a later analysis, most CMV-associated TCR beta chains appeared to be HLA-restricted, and the HLA associations seemed to be driven largely by CMV exposure. A further reported finding was that TCR beta sequences accurately predicted the HLA-A and HLA-B alleles for most subjects in the first cohort. Because counts were too low, more than 15 rarely observed V segments, including chromosome 9 orphons, were left out of the earlier analysis of approximately 500 of the donors. Most TCR sequences were seen in very few donors, while some public TCRs were found in many individuals. A later analysis reported that several top co-occurrence clusters appeared linked to parvovirus B19, influenza, CMV and Epstein-Barr virus. According to the authors, the approach could potentially be generalized to other disease states and immunological phenotypes. In the study, some 180 TCR beta chains were listed as associated with cytomegalovirus.

In total, about 650 healthy bone marrow donors made up the cohort. At the time of sampling, all cohort members were nominally healthy, though unrecorded immune exposures were likely present. The donor tested CMV seronegative, placing the donor among the 300 to 450 seronegative members of the cohort. Every donor gave a peripheral blood sample, and the peripheral blood mononuclear cells from that sample were used for TCR beta sequencing. Genomic DNA was extracted from the blood cell samples with the Qiagen DNeasy Blood Extraction Kit. Receptor libraries were prepared by the immunoSEQ multiplex PCR assay. A mixture of 60 forward primers for TCR Vbeta segments and 13 reverse primers for TCR Jbeta segments was used in the multiplex PCR. Amplification of the CDR3 region of rearranged TCR beta genes was performed with a multiplex PCR assay on genomic DNA. The Illumina HiSeq System was used to sequence the amplified TCR beta libraries as 87-base-pair reads. From the authors' description of their analysis: A later analysis tallied roughly 80 million unique TCR beta chains across the 666 repertoires, and some 12 million of those chains were shared by two or more donors. To remove PCR and sequencing errors, raw reads were error-corrected and collapsed into unique sequences using a nearest-neighbor algorithm that merged closely related sequences. V, D and J gene segments were assigned by aligning CDR3 sequences to IMGT reference sequences. For a sequence to be retained, at least a six-nucleotide match to both a V gene segment and a J gene segment was required. Rearrangements were classified as productive when the CDR3 lacked stop codons and remained in frame with V and J, and all other rearrangements were classified as non-productive. Following IMGT convention, CDR3 was defined as the stretch from the second conserved V-encoded cysteine to the conserved J-encoded phenylalanine. The earlier analysis of a few hundred of the donors excluded any sequence lacking an unambiguous match to a single V gene segment. In an earlier analysis of some 590 of the donors, V segments were called functional above 56.7% productive rearrangements and were called segregating when the between-donor standard deviation exceeded 5%. A statistical classification framework was built to diagnose cytomegalovirus status from the catalog of TCR beta chain sequences. A later analysis assigned V and J genes by comparing TCR nucleotide sequences with IMGT/GENE-DB human TR gene sequences. A later analysis assigned CDR3 sequences and most-parsimonious VDJ recombination scenarios with the TCRdist pipeline. A later analysis defined each TCR beta chain by its CDR3 amino acid sequence plus V-gene family, and excluded reads lacking a unique V-gene family. To address suspected cross-contamination and a sequencing artifact, a later analysis removed some 620 highly shared, low-generation-probability nucleotide sequences. In a later analysis, a clonal expansion index was calculated for each public chain from normalized within-repertoire ranks of inferred template counts. In a later analysis, generation probabilities were computed with a VDJ recombination model fitted to out-of-frame rearrangements, and the resulting probabilities were checked against IGoR. A later analysis scored TCR-TCR, TCR-HLA and TCR-CMV co-occurrence with hypergeometric tests, applying a repertoire-size bias correction to TCR pairs. In a later analysis, false discovery rates were estimated by permuting HLA or CMV assignments 20 times. In a later analysis, co-occurring TCRs were grouped with DBSCAN, and TCRdist sequence similarity was added when clustering was performed within HLA-allele-positive subsets. Co-occurrence clustering excluded repertoires with fewer than 30,000 or more than 120,000 public chains, plus five with anomalous nucleotide sharing. Drawn from immuneACCESS, this table holds only the in-frame rearrangements with V and J called that TCRdb kept. Clones are partly lost; checked studies trace under half to an unresolved V gene and leave the rest unexplained. The V and J calls and the clone size are those of that table, but D and trimming were determined from the DNA. The sample records 100,000 to 150,000 clones, roughly 77% of which are singletons. Of the sample, around 2% is held by the ten largest clones.

Sample: PBMCs. This TCR came from a man aged 18 to 29 in good health and CMV-seronegative. Here the chain combines TRBV7-3 and TRBJ2-3, with TRBD2 as a weak D call on 5 bases. The DNA is as follows: TGTGCCAGCAGCTTAGAGGGCCTTAGCACAGATACGCAGTATTTT. Translated, it gives CASSLEGLSTDTQYF.